The 32 T cell receptor beta chains below were found in one sample sequenced in a study of technical replicates of blood from a handful of donors. This table comes from immunoSEQ multiplex PCR, and its TCRdb copy is limited to in-frame clones, with some not included. The table lists tens of thousands of clones, roughly 90% of them singletons. Sample: PBMCs. These receptors originate from a human donor in good health. Some clones in this sample may be carry-over from other donors' samples.

V and J are TRBV5-6 and TRBJ1-6; 7 bases agree with TRBD1. Per germline, CDR1 SGHDT and CDR2 YYEEEE. V lost 5 bases, J lost 10 bases, and 12 bases stayed unmatched. This CDR3 contains 15 residues. The CDR3 protein is CASRPTTGKYSPLHF. DNA for the CDR3: TGTGCCAGCAGACCTACGACAGGGAAGTACTCACCCCTCCACTTT.

The genes are TRBV30 and TRBJ1-2; 10 bases line up with TRBD1. V gave up 4 bases and J gave up 7 bases; unmatched junction bases: 9. Germline V gene lookup returns CDR1 GTSNPN and CDR2 SVGIG (reference sequence). The CDR3 totals 14 residues. DNA of the CDR3: TGTGCCTGGACCCTATCGGGACAGGGGTCTGGCTACACCTTC. It specifies CAWTLSGQGSGYTF. Drawing the rest from reference TRBV30 and TRBJ1-2, the complete variable domain is SQTIHQWPATLVQPVGSPLSLECTVEGTSNPNLYWYRQAAGRGLQLLFYSVGIGQISSEVPQNLSASRPQDRQFILSSKKLLLSDSGFYLCAWTLSGQGSGYTFGSGTRLTVV.

This sequence joins TRBV19 and TRBJ1-1, with D maybe TRBD1 (5 bases). Germline V lookup: CDR1 LNHDA, CDR2 SQIVND (reference sequence). The length of the CDR3 is 16 residues. V was shortened by 7 bases and J by 1 base, with 19 bases between the two germline ends. The CDR3 nucleotides read TGTGCCAGTACCATAACTAGGGGACTGCAGAACACTGAAGCTTTCTTT. It codes for CASTITRGLQNTEAFF.

V is TRBV4-2 and J is TRBJ2-7, with D perhaps matching TRBD1 (7 bases). Deletions cut 5 bases from V and 3 bases from J, with 17 bases between. CDR3 length: 15 residues. From germline, CDR1 is LGHNA and CDR2 YNFKEQ. In DNA form, the CDR3 reads TGTGCCAGCAGCTTAGGAGGAGGGGGCATCTACGAGCAGTACTTC. Translated: CASSLGGGGIYEQYF.

The chain recombines TRBV5-1 with TRBJ1-3; tentatively, D is TRBD1 (5 bases). Germline V gene lookup returns CDR1 SGHRS and CDR2 YFSETQ. The CDR3 totals 17 residues. Deletions cut 4 bases from V and 0 bases from J, with 17 bases between. The CDR3 is CASSRDGGPFSGNTIYF. DNA of the CDR3: TGCGCCAGCAGCCGGGACGGAGGGCCATTCTCTGGAAACACCATATATTTT.

The chain is built from TRBV2 and TRBJ1-4, with D tentatively TRBD1 (6 bases). Germline CDR1 is SNHLY and CDR2 is FYNNEI. V was cut by 6 bases and J by 0 bases, with 11 bases left in between. The CDR3 consists of 15 residues. The CDR3 bases are TGTGCCAGCAGCCGGGACACCTCAACTAATGAAAAACTGTTTTTT. Protein: CASSRDTSTNEKLFF. The full variable domain, in which reference TRBV2 and TRBJ1-4 provide the parts outside the CDR3, is EPEVTQTPSHQVTQMGQEVILRCVPISNHLYFYWYRQILGQKVEFLVSFYNNEISEKSEIFDDQFSVERPDGSNFTLKIRSTKLEDSAMYFCASSRDTSTNEKLFFGSGTQLSVL.

The rearrangement uses TRBV11-2 and TRBJ2-6; D remains unclear. The germline CDR1 and CDR2 sequences are SGHAT and FQNNGV. There are 14 residues in the CDR3. Trimming pared 6 bases from V and 4 bases from J, leaving 10 bases between. The DNA of the CDR3 is TGTGCCAGCAGGAGACAATCCGGGGCCAACGTCCTGACTTTC. Encoded protein: CASRRQSGANVLTF.

The V call is TRBV11-3, the J call TRBJ2-2, with TRBD2 identical over 9 bases. The CDR3 spans 15 residues. In germline, CDR1 is SGHNT, CDR2 YENEEA. V gave up 6 bases and J gave up 7 bases; unmatched junction bases: 9. CDR3 in amino acids: CASSPGTSIIGELFF. The CDR3 region has the DNA TGTGCCAGCAGTCCCGGGACTAGCATCATCGGGGAGCTGTTTTTT.

V is TRBV30 and J is TRBJ1-6; possibly TRBD1 for D (5 bases). CDR3 length: 17 amino acids. Trimming took off 5 bases at V and 0 bases at J, with 17 bases between the two ends. Germline CDR1 and CDR2: GTSNPN and SVGIG (reference sequence). The CDR3 sequence is CAWGKTASSSYNSPLHF. Written as DNA, the CDR3 is TGTGCCTGGGGGAAGACAGCTTCCAGCTCCTATAATTCACCCCTCCACTTT. Variable domain in full (rest from reference TRBV30 and TRBJ1-6): SQTIHQWPATLVQPVGSPLSLECTVEGTSNPNLYWYRQAAGRGLQLLFYSVGIGQISSEVPQNLSASRPQDRQFILSSKKLLLSDSGFYLCAWGKTASSSYNSPLHFGNGTRLTVT.

The rearrangement joins TRBV4-3 to TRBJ1-1; tentatively, D is TRBD1 (6 bases). Trimming left V 0 bases short and J 6 bases short, with 14 bases between. CDR1 is LGHNA and CDR2 is YSLEER in the germline V gene. This CDR3 has 15 residues. The CDR3 loop reads CASSQEQGFYSEAFF. The CDR3 DNA reads as TGCGCCAGCAGCCAAGAACAGGGATTTTACTCTGAAGCTTTCTTT.

The chain is built from TRBV4-3 and TRBJ2-7, with 7 bases that match TRBD1. J was trimmed by 4 bases and V by 4 bases; bases with no gene match: 7. Germline V lookup: CDR1 LGHNA, CDR2 YSLEER. The CDR3 contains 14 residues. CDR3 DNA: TGCGCCAGCAGCCCATCAGCAGGGGGTTACGAGCAGTACTTC. This encodes CASSPSAGGYEQYF.

This clone was detected once. The gene calls are TRBV7-2 and TRBJ2-7; 8 bases map to TRBD2. CDR1 is SGHTA, CDR2 FQGNSA, per germline. Unmatched junction bases numbered 10, after V lost 1 base and J lost 8 bases. The length of the CDR3 is 15 residues. The CDR3 reads CASSLGLAGGTQQYF. CDR3 in DNA: TGTGCCAGCAGCTTAGGTTTGGCGGGGGGTACGCAGCAGTACTTC.

The chain is built from TRBV27 and TRBJ2-3, with D perhaps matching TRBD2 (6 bases). Germline CDR1 reads MNHEY; CDR2 reads SMNVEV (reference sequence). With 6 bases removed from V and 1 base from J, the gap between germline ends came to 14 bases. The CDR3 covers 15 residues. The CDR3 bases are TGTGCCAGCAGACTTGAGTGGGAGGGCACAGATACGCAGTATTTT. Its protein product is CASRLEWEGTDTQYF.

This sequence joins TRBV11-2 and TRBJ2-1, with 7 bases fitting TRBD2. Germline CDR1 reads SGHAT; CDR2 reads FQNNGV. The CDR3 extends over 14 amino acids. J was trimmed by 8 bases and V by 2 bases; bases with no gene match: 6. The CDR3 reads CASSLSLAVDEQFF. The CDR3 DNA is TGTGCCAGCAGCTTATCTCTAGCGGTAGATGAGCAGTTCTTC.

The V call is TRBV13, the J call TRBJ2-3; D unresolved. Trimming cost V 2 bases and J 6 bases, with 18 bases left between them. There are 16 residues in the CDR3. Germline V lookup: CDR1 PRHDT, CDR2 FYEKMQ (reference sequence). This CDR3 is CASSLKLSPTSDTQYF. CDR3 coding DNA: TGTGCCAGCAGCTTAAAACTATCCCCTACGTCTGATACGCAGTATTTT.

This clone has more than one count but fewer than ten. The chain is built from TRBV4-1 and TRBJ1-1; D remains ambiguous. This CDR3 spans 15 amino acids. The germline V gene has CDR1 MGHRA and CDR2 YSYEKL. V lost 5 bases to trimming and J lost 0 bases, with 13 bases between them. The CDR3 DNA follows: TGCGCCAGCAGCGACCTAGCGGGAATGAACACTGAAGCTTTCTTT. It translates to CASSDLAGMNTEAFF.

This clone has only one observation. This chain uses TRBV6-1 with TRBJ2-2; 10 bases match TRBD2. Losses at the gene ends were 6 bases for V and 6 bases for J; bases not matched to a gene: 7. The CDR3 covers 15 residues. Germline V gene data show CDR1 as MNHNS and CDR2 as SASEGT. The DNA for the CDR3 is TGTGCCAGCAGGGAGATAGCGGGAGGCGCCGGGGAGCTGTTTTTT. Translation gives CASREIAGGAGELFF.

The chain links TRBV6-6 to TRBJ1-2; no clear D. This CDR3 is 13 amino acids long. V lost 0 bases, J lost 3 bases, and 5 bases lay in between. From germline, CDR1 is MNHNY and CDR2 SVGAGI (reference sequence). The CDR3 coding sequence is TGTGCCAGCAGTTACTCACGGGACTATGGCTACACCTTC. Protein: CASSYSRDYGYTF.

This chain joins TRBV11-1 and TRBJ2-7, with D possibly matching TRBD2 (7 bases). CDR1 is SGHAT and CDR2 is FQDESV in the germline V gene (reference sequence). The CDR3 runs to 15 residues. V lost 1 base, J lost 3 bases, and 13 bases lay in between. CDR3 in DNA: TGTGCCAGCAGCTTAGAGGGGGGGACCAACTACGAGCAGTACTTC. Translation gives CASSLEGGTNYEQYF.

This chain uses TRBV9 with TRBJ2-3; 10 bases align to TRBD2. CDR3 length: 16 residues. The trim removed 3 bases at V and 0 bases at J, leaving 4 bases unmatched. CDR1 is SGDLS, CDR2 YYNGEE, per germline. In nucleotides, the CDR3 is TGTGCCAGCAGCGAACGTAGCGGGGGGAGCACAGATACGCAGTATTTT. Translated, it gives CASSERSGGSTDTQYF.

Only one count was recorded for this clone. The chain couples TRBV9 to TRBJ2-4; D perhaps matches TRBD1 (5 bases). The CDR3 sequence is 15 residues long. Trimming cost V 0 bases and J 8 bases, with 15 bases left between them. CDR1 SGDLS and CDR2 YYNGEE come from the germline V gene. The CDR3 is CASSVVGLKGDIQYF. CDR3 nucleotide sequence: TGTGCCAGCAGCGTAGTTGGCCTCAAAGGGGACATTCAGTACTTC.

This clone was seen once. The chain employs TRBV27 and TRBJ2-3; 9 nucleotides align to TRBD2. This CDR3 is built from 15 residues. Germline assignment: CDR1 MNHEY and CDR2 SMNVEV (reference sequence). Trimming removed 7 bases from V and 5 bases from J; junction bases left unmatched: 10. Here the CDR3 reads CASTGLAGNLDTQYF. The DNA for the CDR3 is TGTGCCAGCACGGGCCTAGCGGGGAACCTAGATACGCAGTATTTT.

The chain joins TRBV7-6 to TRBJ2-5; 8 bases line up with TRBD1. There are 14 residues in the CDR3. Losses at the gene ends were 4 bases for V and 4 bases for J; bases not matched to a gene: 5. Germline assignment: CDR1 SGHVS and CDR2 FNYEAQ. Here the CDR3 reads CASSSLDRAETQYF. The DNA of the CDR3 is TGTGCCAGCAGCTCCCTGGACAGGGCAGAGACCCAGTACTTC.

The gene calls are TRBV7-2 and TRBJ2-2; TRBD1 agrees at 8 bases. The germline V gene has CDR1 SGHTA and CDR2 FQGNSA. This CDR3 spans 16 amino acids. The V gene end was trimmed by 3 bases and the J gene end by 0 bases; junction bases not matched to a gene: 3. The CDR3 DNA is TGTGCCAGCAGCTTGCTGGACAGGGCGAACACCGGGGAGCTGTTTTTT. Encoded protein: CASSLLDRANTGELFF.

The J gene is TRBJ1-3, the V gene TRBV6-1; D gene unclear. The CDR3 runs to 17 residues. V was shortened by 2 bases and J by 0 bases, with 14 bases between the two germline ends. CDR1 is MNHNS and CDR2 is SASEGT in the germline V gene. The CDR3 spells CASSESGRIFSGNTIYF. Here the CDR3 DNA reads TGTGCCAGCAGTGAAAGCGGGAGGATATTCTCTGGAAACACCATATATTTT.

The chain employs TRBV5-1 and TRBJ1-2; no firm D call. CDR3 length: 14 residues. The germline CDR1 and CDR2 sequences are SGHRS and YFSETQ. V lost 4 bases to trimming and J lost 2 bases, with 12 bases between them. In nucleotides, the CDR3 is TGCGCCAGCAGCGAGGACGGGAGGAACTATGGCTACACCTTC. Translated, it gives CASSEDGRNYGYTF. Variable domain in full (rest from reference TRBV5-1 and TRBJ1-2): KAGVTQTPRYLIKTRGQQVTLSCSPISGHRSVSWYQQTPGQGLQFLFEYFSETQRNKGNFPGRFSGRQFSNSRSEMNVSTLELGDSALYLCASSEDGRNYGYTFGSGTRLTVV.

V and J are TRBV6-1 and TRBJ1-2; D is ambiguous. Trimming stripped 6 bases from V and 7 bases from J, with 18 bases between. The CDR3 spans 14 residues. CDR1 is MNHNS, CDR2 SASEGT, per germline. The CDR3 DNA reads TGTGCCAGCAGACCTTCGGAGGGTCAAGGTGGCTACACCTTC. Its protein is CASRPSEGQGGYTF.

This chain joins TRBV7-2 and TRBJ1-2; TRBD1 aligns across 9 bases. Germline V gene sequence: CDR1 SGHTA, CDR2 FQGNSA. V shed 3 bases, J shed 4 bases, and the junction held 9 bases outside the gene matches. This CDR3 spans 16 amino acids. The CDR3 DNA reads TGTGCCAGCAGCTTTTTGACACAGGGGGCCGGCTATGGCTACACCTTC. It translates to CASSFLTQGAGYGYTF.

There are a few counts of this clone. The chain links TRBV29-1 to TRBJ2-7; D gene unclear. The length of the CDR3 is 12 residues. The V end lost 7 bases, the J end lost 3 bases, and 13 bases lay between the germline ends. The germline CDR1 and CDR2 sequences are SQVTM and ANQGSEA. CDR3 region: CSAETESYEQYF. The CDR3 DNA follows: TGCAGCGCAGAAACAGAGAGCTACGAGCAGTACTTC.

The genes are TRBV4-1 and TRBJ2-7; unclear D gene. Trimming took 0 bases from V and 1 from J, leaving 10 bases between them. The CDR3 is 15 amino acids. Looked up from germline, CDR1 is MGHRA and CDR2 is YSYEKL. The DNA for the CDR3 is TGCGCCAGCAGCCAAGAAACCTATAATTCCTACGAGCAGTACTTC. Translating gives CASSQETYNSYEQYF.

The chain recombines TRBV6-6 with TRBJ1-2; D gene unclear. Trimming stripped 0 bases from V and 0 bases from J, with 11 bases between. CDR1 is MNHNY, CDR2 SVGAGI, per germline (reference sequence). The CDR3 contains 16 residues. CDR3 in amino acids: CASSYSGQIANYGYTF. The CDR3, as DNA: TGTGCCAGCAGTTACTCTGGGCAGATAGCTAACTATGGCTACACCTTC.

The rearrangement uses TRBV6-5 and TRBJ1-1; D gene ambiguous. Germline V gives CDR1 MNHEY, CDR2 SVGAGI. This CDR3 is 14 amino acids long. V lost 4 bases and J 4 bases, leaving 13 bases between the germline ends. CDR3 nucleotide sequence: TGTGCCAGCAGTTTGGATGTCCGGGGCACTGAAGCTTTCTTT. This gives the protein CASSLDVRGTEAFF.